This T cell receptor (beta chain) came from a study of cytomegalovirus exposure and HLA in healthy donors (TCRdb year 2017). With regard to the full study: An earlier analysis of roughly 500 of the donors reported approximately 300 Gb of sequence data and roughly 100 million unique TCR beta sequences from about 179 million T cells. An early release that covered some 640 HLA-typed donors contained approximately 320 gigabases of sequencing data and 75 million to 100 million unique TCR sequences. Of the 350 to 450 genotyped donors, less than 90% were placed in the genetic ancestry cluster associated with self-reported Caucasian donors. The study aimed to test whether signatures of past pathogen exposure could be identified by cataloging public T cell receptors. The study used immunosequencing to profile the T cell repertoires of around 600 subjects and linked those repertoires to cytomegalovirus serostatus. Along with the approximately 700-subject first cohort, a separate validation cohort of over a hundred different subjects was used. High-throughput TCR immunosequencing, statistical association of individual TCRs with disease status, and machine learning were combined to predict cytomegalovirus infection status. A later analysis re-analyzed previously published TCR beta repertoires from 660 or so donors and added high-resolution HLA genotyping to study TCR occurrence patterns. Rather than using new phenotypic data, the later analysis identified candidate immune exposures from TCR beta sequences and from how often those sequences occurred across donors. An earlier analysis of 587 of the donors used high-throughput TCR beta sequencing to judge whether each TCR beta V gene segment behaved as functional or pseudogenic. Donor age, sex, ethnicity and CMV serostatus were compiled together with the repertoire data. A later genetic analysis used genome-wide SNP genotypes for about 65% of the roughly 670 donors, treating that subset as a discovery cohort. Every repertoire in the discovery cohort had been generated on one and the same sequencing platform. HLA typing included class I and class II loci at four-digit resolution. Typing coverage differed by locus: A, B, C, DRB1 and DQB1 were typed in about 629-630 donors, DQA1 in about 550, DPA1 in some 600, and DPB1 in 400 to 480. Several DR-DQ haplotypes were treated as single units for association and clustering because of strong linkage in the cohort. Among over 350 genotyped donors of the cohort, an average of approximately 240,000 unique TCR beta nucleotide sequences were sequenced per donor, around 20% of them non-productive. Summary of the overall study and its limitations: A later analysis found that most CMV-associated TCR beta chains appeared HLA-restricted, with HLA associations seemingly driven largely by CMV exposure. In a later analysis, HLA-associated TCR beta chains showed more clonal expansion and lower generation probabilities than non-associated chains that were equally common. Strong co-occurrence of HLA alleles, especially DR and DQ, made assigning TCR associations to individual alleles difficult. According to the authors, the approach could potentially be generalized to other disease states and immunological phenotypes. This cohort had only TCR beta chains sequenced, and the lack of alpha or paired-chain data limited which features could be detected. Across donors, most TCR sequences were observed very rarely, whereas some public TCRs were present in many individuals. A later analysis reported that several top co-occurrence clusters appeared linked to parvovirus B19, influenza, CMV and Epstein-Barr virus. HLA typing was unavailable for some donors at each locus, so association tests used only the typed subset. The study listed 150 to 200 TCR beta chains as associated with cytomegalovirus. In an earlier analysis of some 500 of the donors, most TCR beta V segments were observed in productive rearrangements about 87% or about 30% of the time, broadly matching IMGT annotations. The only immune exposure information available for the cohort was CMV serostatus. A further reported finding was that TCR beta sequences accurately predicted the HLA-A and HLA-B alleles for most subjects in the first cohort. Because the 87-base-pair reads could not distinguish some IMGT-functional V segments, including TRBV6-2 and TRBV6-3, those segments were excluded. In both the original and validation cohorts, the classifier was reported to diagnose cytomegalovirus status with high specificity and sensitivity. The presence/absence analyses assumed that sequencing depth was roughly uniform across donors, and that assumption may not be true. The sequencing pipeline was judged likely to have produced a cluster of highly shared sequence variants as a technical artifact. In a later analysis, TCR association rates were found to vary across HLA loci, with the most associated TCRs seen for DRB1 alleles and the fewest for HLA-C alleles. A later analysis associated 16,951 TCR beta sequences with specific HLA alleles at a false discovery rate of 0.05. A later genetic analysis reported fewer N-insertions in productive TCRs among donors in an Asian-associated ancestry cluster than the approximately 700-donor mean. Three of the identified cytomegalovirus-associated TCR beta chains were confirmed in vitro to be specific for cytomegalovirus antigens. A later genetic analysis associated a missense DCLRE1C variant with V-gene and J-gene trimming of TCR beta chains, and an independent cohort replicated the association. Because counts were too low, 15 to 20 rarely observed V segments, including chromosome 9 orphons, were excluded from the earlier analysis of around 590 of the donors. Linkage disequilibrium might explain the correlated functional status among segregating V segments, but an unknown experimental factor could not be ruled out.

The library came from the immunoSEQ multiplex PCR assay. For the multiplex PCR, a mixture combining 60 forward primers for TCR Vbeta segments and 13 reverse primers for TCR Jbeta segments was used. A multiplex PCR assay on genomic DNA amplified the CDR3 region of rearranged TCR beta genes. Amplified TCR beta libraries were sequenced as 87-base-pair reads on the Illumina HiSeq System. Regarding the original processing steps: A later analysis tallied tens of millions of unique TCR beta chains across the 610 or so repertoires, and approximately 12 million of those chains were shared by two or more donors. A nearest-neighbor algorithm error-corrected the raw reads and collapsed the reads into unique sequences, merging closely related sequences to remove PCR and sequencing errors. V, D and J gene segments were assigned by aligning CDR3 sequences to IMGT reference sequences. For a sequence to be retained, a match of at least six nucleotides was required to both a V gene segment and a J gene segment. Rearrangements were classified as productive when the CDR3 lacked stop codons and remained in frame with V and J, and all other rearrangements were classified as non-productive. CDR3 was defined by IMGT convention, running from the second conserved V-encoded cysteine to the conserved J-encoded phenylalanine. The earlier analysis of 587 of the donors excluded sequences that lacked an unambiguous match to a single V gene segment. An earlier analysis of approximately 590 of the donors classified V segments as functional when productive rearrangements were above 56.7% and as segregating when the standard deviation between donors was above 5%. A statistical classification framework was built to diagnose cytomegalovirus status from the catalog of TCR beta chain sequences. A later analysis assigned V and J genes by comparing TCR nucleotide sequences with IMGT/GENE-DB human TR gene sequences. A later analysis assigned CDR3 sequences and most-parsimonious VDJ recombination scenarios with the TCRdist pipeline. A later analysis defined each TCR beta chain by its CDR3 amino acid sequence plus V-gene family, and excluded reads lacking a unique V-gene family. To address suspected cross-contamination and a sequencing artifact, a later analysis removed under 600 highly shared, low-generation-probability nucleotide sequences. In a later analysis, a clonal expansion index was calculated for each public chain from normalized within-repertoire ranks of inferred template counts. Generation probabilities in a later analysis came from a VDJ recombination model fitted to out-of-frame rearrangements, and those results were checked against IGoR. A later analysis scored TCR-TCR, TCR-HLA and TCR-CMV co-occurrence with hypergeometric tests, applying a repertoire-size bias correction to TCR pairs. False discovery rates were estimated in a later analysis by permuting HLA or CMV assignments 20 times. In a later analysis, co-occurring TCRs were grouped using DBSCAN, with TCRdist sequence similarity added in when clustering inside HLA-allele-positive subsets. Repertoires with fewer than 30,000 or more than 120,000 public chains were left out of co-occurrence clustering, as were about 5 repertoires with anomalous nucleotide sharing. What TCRdb holds here is the immuneACCESS table cut down to in-frame rearrangements. Part of the clones is not present; checked against another copy, under half of the missing clones reflect an unresolved V gene, and the others are unexplained. From that table come the V and J calls and clone size; the DNA was used to work out D and trimming. For this sample the table gives some 100,000 clones, of which more than 65% were detected only once. 3% to 4.5% of the sample is taken by the ten largest.

Trimming costs V 4 bases and J 5 bases, and their ends lie 12 bases apart. CDR1 and CDR2 are drawn from the germline V gene (reference sequence): SGHNT, YYREEE. The CDR3 starts with the cysteine, ends with the phenylalanine, and has 14 residues. Only the CDR3 portion is preserved as DNA: 42 bases, with reading frame beginning at the first base. The cohort comprised fewer than 750 healthy bone marrow donors. Cohort members were all nominally healthy when sampled, although unrecorded immune exposures were likely present. The donor tested CMV seropositive and was one of the 289 seropositive cohort members. A peripheral blood sample was provided by each donor, and peripheral blood mononuclear cells were used for TCR beta sequencing. The Qiagen DNeasy Blood Extraction Kit was used to extract genomic DNA from the blood cell samples. For this clone: Its antigen is still unknown. No much larger clone is present one base from it, and per-base qualities are unavailable.

The chain joins TRBV5-4 to TRBJ2-2, with TRBD2 as a weak D call on 5 bases. Source material: PBMCs. This clonotype was sampled from a woman aged 50 to 60 in good health and CMV-seropositive. In nucleotide form, the sequence is TGTGCCAGCAGCCCCCGTACGGGGACCGGGGAGCTGTTTTTT. It is translated as CASSPRTGTGELFF.